This TCR beta chain was captured in a study of cytomegalovirus exposure and HLA in healthy donors. The wider study: Within an early data release were 65 million to 90 million unique TCRs drawn from HLA-typed donors.

Primers: 60 Vbeta forward and 13 Jbeta reverse. Profiling relied on immunoSEQ multiplex PCR, and the TCRdb table lists in-frame clones only, not all of them. Of some 150,000 clones detected, about four fifths appear once; the ten largest clones hold 2% to 2.5%. This receptor was taken from a man in his thirties or forties in good health and CMV-seronegative. What was sequenced was PBMCs.

CDR3 protein: CASSPGVAGGTDTQYF. CDR3 bases: TGCGCCAGCAGCCCCGGGGTAGCGGGGGGCACAGATACGCAGTATTTT. The V gene is TRBV5-1, the J gene TRBJ2-3, with 9 bases fitting TRBD2. With 4 bases clipped from V and 1 base from J, the junction kept 7 bases outside the gene matches. The CDR3 length is 16 residues. Germline loops: CDR1 SGHRS, CDR2 YFSETQ. Filled out from reference TRBV5-1 and TRBJ2-3, the complete variable domain reads KAGVTQTPRYLIKTRGQQVTLSCSPISGHRSVSWYQQTPGQGLQFLFEYFSETQRNKGNFPGRFSGRQFSNSRSEMNVSTLELGDSALYLCASSPGVAGGTDTQYFGPGTRLTVL.